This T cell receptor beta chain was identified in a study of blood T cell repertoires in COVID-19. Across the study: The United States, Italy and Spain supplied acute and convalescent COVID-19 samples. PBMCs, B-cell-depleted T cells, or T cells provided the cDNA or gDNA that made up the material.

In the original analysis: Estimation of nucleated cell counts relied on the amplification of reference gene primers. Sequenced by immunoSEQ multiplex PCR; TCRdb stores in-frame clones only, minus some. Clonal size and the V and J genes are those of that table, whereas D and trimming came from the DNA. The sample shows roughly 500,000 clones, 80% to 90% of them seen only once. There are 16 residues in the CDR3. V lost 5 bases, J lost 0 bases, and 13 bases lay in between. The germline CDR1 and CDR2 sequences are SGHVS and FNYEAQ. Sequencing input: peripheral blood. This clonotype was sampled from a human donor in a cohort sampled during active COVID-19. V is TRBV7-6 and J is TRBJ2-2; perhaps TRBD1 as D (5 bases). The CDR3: CASSRRQTTNTGELFF. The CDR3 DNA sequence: TGTGCCAGCAGCCGTCGACAGACCACGAACACCGGGGAGCTGTTTTTT. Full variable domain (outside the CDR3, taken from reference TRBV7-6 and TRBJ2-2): GAGVSQSPRYKVTKRGQDVALRCDPISGHVSLYWYRQALGQGPEFLTYFNYEAQQDKSGLPNDRFSAERPEGSISTLTIQRTEQRDSAMYRCASSRRQTTNTGELFFGEGSRLTVL.